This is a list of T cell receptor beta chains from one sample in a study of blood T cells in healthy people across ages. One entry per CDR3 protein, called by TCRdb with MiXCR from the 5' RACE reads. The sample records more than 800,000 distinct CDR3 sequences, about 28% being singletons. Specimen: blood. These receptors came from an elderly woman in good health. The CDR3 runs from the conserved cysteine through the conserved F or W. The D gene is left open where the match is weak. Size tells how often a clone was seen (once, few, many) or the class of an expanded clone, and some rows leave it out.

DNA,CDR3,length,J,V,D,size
TGTGCCAGCAGCACCGACCGACAGTCTACAGGGACACCCCTCCACTTT,CASSTDRQSTGTPLHF,16,TRBJ1-6,TRBV7-2,.,many
TGTGCCAGCAGCTTTCATGTAGCGGGGGCTCTCGTGTCGGTTGATACGCAGTATTTT,CASSFHVAGALVSVDTQYF,19,TRBJ2-3,TRBV7-2,TRBD2,many
TGCAGGACTAGCGGGGGGTCAGCAGATACGCAGTATTTT,CRTSGGSADTQYF,13,TRBJ2-3,TRBV20-1,TRBD2,many
TGTGCCAGCAGTTTATCAGGGGGCCACTATGGCTACACCTTC,CASSLSGGHYGYTF,14,TRBJ1-2,TRBV27,TRBD1,few
TGTGCCAGCAGTAAGACTAGCGGGAAATCCTCCTACAATGAGCAGTTCTTC,CASSKTSGKSSYNEQFF,17,TRBJ2-1,TRBV6-2/TRBV6-3,TRBD2,once
TGTGCCAGCAGCCCGGGACACCCCCTTCAAGAGACCCAGTACTTC,CASSPGHPLQETQYF,15,TRBJ2-5,TRBV7-8,.,many
TGTGCCAGCAGCTTAACGGGGGGCCGCTATGGCTACACCTTC,CASSLTGGRYGYTF,14,TRBJ1-2,TRBV12-3/TRBV12-4,.,many
TGCAGTGCTAGCCGACCGGACAGGGTGAACACTGAAGCTTTCTTT,CSASRPDRVNTEAFF,15,TRBJ1-1,TRBV20-1,TRBD1,many
TGCAGTGCTAGAATGCATGAGCAGTTCTTC,CSARMHEQFF,10,TRBJ2-1,TRBV20-1,.,.
TGCAGTGCTAACGGGAAACTCTATGGCTACACCTTC,CSANGKLYGYTF,12,TRBJ1-2,TRBV20-1,.,many
TGCAGTGCTAGACGATCTAGCGGGAGGTCGTACGAGCAGTACTTC,CSARRSSGRSYEQYF,15,TRBJ2-7,TRBV20-1,TRBD2,.
TGTGCCAGCAGTTTCTCAAGGGGGGGGCCAGAGACCCAGTACTTC,CASSFSRGGPETQYF,15,TRBJ2-5,TRBV7-2,.,many
TGCGCCAGCAGCCTGGGACTAGCGGGAGGACTTTCGGACGAGCAGTACTTC,CASSLGLAGGLSDEQYF,17,TRBJ2-7,TRBV5-1,TRBD2,.
TGTGCCAGCTCACCACAGGAGATGAACACTGAAGCTTTCTTT,CASSPQEMNTEAFF,14,TRBJ1-1,TRBV18,.,.
TGCAGTGCTCGGTCTGGGGCGTCCTACGAGCAGTACTTC,CSARSGASYEQYF,13,TRBJ2-7,TRBV20-1,.,many
TGCAGTGCTAGAGTCTGGGCGGGGGTCGGGTACGAGCAGTACTTC,CSARVWAGVGYEQYF,15,TRBJ2-7,TRBV20-1,TRBD2,many
TGCAGTGCTAGATACCCGGGACAGCATGAAAAACTGTTTTTT,CSARYPGQHEKLFF,14,TRBJ1-4,TRBV20-1,TRBD1,few
TGCAGCGTCCCTTTGGGGGACTCTCAGTACTTC,CSVPLGDSQYF,11,TRBJ2-4,TRBV29-1,.,many
TGTGCCAGCAGTTACTTGGGGGCTACGAGGGGTTCACCCCTCCACTTT,CASSYLGATRGSPLHF,16,TRBJ1-6,TRBV6-5,.,few
TGTGCCAGCAGTTACTCGACCAGGAATATTTCACCCCTCCACTTT,CASSYSTRNISPLHF,15,TRBJ1-6,TRBV6-5,.,.
TGTGCCAGCAGCCCGAGAATCGCCGGGGAGCTGTTTTTT,CASSPRIAGELFF,13,TRBJ2-2,TRBV9,.,few
TGCAGTGCTAGTGGAATAAGCGGTAGAGACGAGCAGTACTTC,CSASGISGRDEQYF,14,TRBJ2-7,TRBV20-1,.,.
TGTGCCAGCAGCCTCCCCCTCAGTACCTACGAGCAGTACTTC,CASSLPLSTYEQYF,14,TRBJ2-7,TRBV28,.,.
TGTGCCAGCAGCCTGGACAGGGGAGCTTCACCCCTCCACTTT,CASSLDRGASPLHF,14,TRBJ1-6,TRBV12-3/TRBV12-4,TRBD1,many
TGTGCCAGCAGCTGGGCGGGGCTGCACACTGGAGCTTTCTTT,CASSWAGLHTGAFF,14,TRBJ1-1,TRBV5-4,.,.
TGCGCCAGCAGCCAAGGCCGGTATGTGGTAGCTGGGGCCAACGTCCTGACTTTC,CASSQGRYVVAGANVLTF,18,TRBJ2-6,TRBV4-1,.,.
TGTGCCATCAGTGACAGGGGGCCCCAAGATACGCAGTATTTT,CAISDRGPQDTQYF,14,TRBJ2-3,TRBV10-3,TRBD1,many
TGTGCCAGCAGTATAGGGGAGCTTAACTACAATGAGCAGTTCTTC,CASSIGELNYNEQFF,15,TRBJ2-1,TRBV2,.,many
TGTGCCAGCAGAAAACAGACAGGGGGTGGTCAGCCCCAGCATTTT,CASRKQTGGGQPQHF,15,TRBJ1-5,TRBV12-3/TRBV12-4,TRBD1,many
TGTGCCAGCTTGGGACTAGCGGGGGGGACCTCCTACAATGAGCAGTTCTTC,CASLGLAGGTSYNEQFF,17,TRBJ2-1,TRBV7-2,TRBD2,many
TGTGCCAGCAGCTTAGAATTCGGTGGCTACACCTTC,CASSLEFGGYTF,12,TRBJ1-2,TRBV7-9,.,many
TGTGCCAGCAGGACGAGTGGGCAGGGTAACTATGGCTACACCTTC,CASRTSGQGNYGYTF,15,TRBJ1-2,TRBV27,.,few
TGCAGTGCTACTAGCGGGGGGTACAATGAGCAGTACTTC,CSATSGGYNEQYF,13,TRBJ2-5,TRBV20-1,TRBD2,.
TGTGCCAGCAGCTTACTGGGACAGCCTTCATCGGGATCACCCCTCCACTTT,CASSLLGQPSSGSPLHF,17,TRBJ1-6,TRBV7-8,TRBD1,few
TGTGCCATCAGTGAGTCGAAAGCAACCGGGGAGCTGTTTTTT,CAISESKATGELFF,14,TRBJ2-2,TRBV10-3,.,.
TGTGCCAGCTCACCACCAGGAAGGTCGAATTCACCCCTCCACTTT,CASSPPGRSNSPLHF,15,TRBJ1-6,TRBV18,.,.
TGTGCCAGCAGCATTAGACAGGCAACTAATGAAAAACTGTTTTTT,CASSIRQATNEKLFF,15,TRBJ1-4,TRBV7-9,.,.
TGTGCCAGCACGCAGGGACCGGCGCGGTATGAGCAGTTCTTC,CASTQGPARYEQFF,14,TRBJ2-1,TRBV11-2,.,many
TGTGCCAGCGGTCCGCTCAATCAGCCCCAGCATTTT,CASGPLNQPQHF,12,TRBJ1-5,TRBV2,.,many
TGTGCCAGCGCGGAGATAGCGGGAGGAATGGAGCAGTTCTTC,CASAEIAGGMEQFF,14,TRBJ2-1,TRBV7-2,TRBD2,.
TGTGCCAGCAGCCTGTTGGATGGGGGGACGCAGTATTTT,CASSLLDGGTQYF,13,TRBJ2-3,TRBV27,.,.
TGTGCCAGCAGGCGACAGGGGGCATCTGGGGCCAACGTCCTGACTTTC,CASRRQGASGANVLTF,16,TRBJ2-6,TRBV6-5,TRBD1,few
TGTGCCAGCACTAGTTCCGGGACTAGCGGGTTCTGGGCGCTAGAGACCCAGTACTTC,CASTSSGTSGFWALETQYF,19,TRBJ2-5,TRBV7-2,TRBD2,.
TGCGCCAGCAGCTTAACGGGGATTAGCAATCAGCCCCAGCATTTT,CASSLTGISNQPQHF,15,TRBJ1-5,TRBV5-1,.,.
TGTGCCTGCAGCGTAGGAAGTCCGGTAGCGGGGGGCTGCAATGAGCAGTACTTC,CACSVGSPVAGGCNEQYF,18,TRBJ2-5,TRBV9,TRBD2,.
TGTGCCAGCAGCGCAGGGACCTATCAGCCCCAGCATTTT,CASSAGTYQPQHF,13,TRBJ1-5,TRBV7-2,.,.
TGTGCCAGCAGCCAAGCCGGAGGGACAACCCACACTGAAGCTTTCTTT,CASSQAGGTTHTEAFF,16,TRBJ1-1,TRBV3-1,.,.
TGTGCCAGCAGTTTATTTCCACCCAGACACAACTTTCGAGATACGCAGTATTTT,CASSLFPPRHNFRDTQYF,18,TRBJ2-3,TRBV27,.,.
TGCAGCGTTTGTTGGCAGCTGAACACCGGGGAGCTGTTTTTT,CSVCWQLNTGELFF,14,TRBJ2-2,TRBV29-1,.,many
TGTGCCAGCTCACGAACGACAGGGCAATCCTTATACGAGCAGTACTTC,CASSRTTGQSLYEQYF,16,TRBJ2-7,TRBV18,TRBD1,many
TGCAGCGTCGCCGGACTAGCGGGGGGCCATGAGCAGTTCTTC,CSVAGLAGGHEQFF,14,TRBJ2-1,TRBV29-1,TRBD2,many